This T cell receptor (beta chain) was recovered during a study of T cell repertoires and Cas9 in healthy adults. At the level of the study: Characterization of SpCas9-reactive CD4 and CD8 T cells covered multi-effector potency, cytotoxicity and lineage.

The length of the CDR3 is 14 residues. Trimming left V 2 bases short and J 6 bases short, with 8 bases between. From germline, CDR1 is SGHTA and CDR2 FQGNSA. In regard to this clone: The antigen is not known.

Produced via immunoSEQ multiplex PCR; TCRdb's table is partial and in-frame only. The sample has approximately 14,000 clones; around 90% are singletons. General study results and limits: SpCas9-reactive regulatory T cells reportedly mitigated SpCas9-reactive effector T cells in vitro.

The gene calls are TRBV7-2 and TRBJ1-6; D not certain. Sequencing was done on a sample of Tregs (CD4+, CD25+, CD127-, CD137-, CD154-) from PBMCs; culture status not recorded. This TCR was recovered from a human donor in good health. CDR3 DNA sequence: TGTGCCAGCAGCTTATTCTCCAGTAATTCACCCCTCCACTTT. This encodes CASSLFSSNSPLHF. The full variable domain, with the rest looked up from reference TRBV7-2 and TRBJ1-6, is GAGVSQSPSNKVTEKGKDVELRCDPISGHTALYWYRQSLGQGLEFLIYFQGNSAPDKSGLPSDRFSAERTGGSVSTLTIQRTQQEDSAVYLCASSLFSSNSPLHFGNGTRLTVT.